The clone carrying this T cell receptor (beta chain) was observed a few times. As yet, its antigen is unknown. This sample is part of a study of T cell repertoires in cytomegalovirus infection. Study background: Selected CMV epitopes included recently identified HLA-C-restricted ones as well as well-studied HLA-B-restricted ones. Public TCR beta signature analysis indicated the presence of both CMV infection and matching HLA type. Overall study results and limits: HLA-C-restricted, CMV-specific TCR beta clonotypes were dominant ex vivo. People with CMV and the relevant HLA were identified by cumulative public TCR beta family frequency.

Each CDR3 protein gets one entry after TCRdb re-called the reads with MiXCR. The sample has some 500,000 distinct CDR3 sequences; roughly a third are singletons. The CDR3 runs 15 residues. V was shortened by 6 bases and J by 0 bases, with 9 bases between the two germline ends. The sequence was collected from a human donor in good health (CMV status not recorded). Some clones in this sample may be carry-over from other donors' samples. The V call is TRBV12-3 or TRBV12-4, the J call TRBJ1-6, with D perhaps TRBD1 (6 bases). The input for sequencing was cultured PBMCs, taken from culture after CMV antigen stimulation. The CDR3 DNA is TGTGCCAGCAGGGCGGACAGCTCCTATAATTCACCCCTCCACTTT. Its protein product is CASRADSSYNSPLHF.